This T cell receptor beta chain derives from a study of blood T cell repertoires in COVID-19. This CDR3 has 13 amino acids. Trimming at V came to 5 bases and at J to 9 bases, leaving 4 bases not matched to a gene. Germline values: CDR1 SGHTA, CDR2 FQGNSA. This table comes from immunoSEQ multiplex PCR, and its TCRdb copy is limited to in-frame clones, with some not included. In the table there are about 39,000 clones, over 85% of which are singletons. The chain joins TRBV7-2 to TRBJ2-4; 10 bases fit TRBD1. The clonotype comes from a human donor with active COVID-19. The donor label of this sample is uncertain. Sequencing used peripheral blood. The CDR3, as DNA: TGTGCCAGCAGCACGGACAGGGGGGGCATTCAGTACTTC. Translation gives CASSTDRGGIQYF.